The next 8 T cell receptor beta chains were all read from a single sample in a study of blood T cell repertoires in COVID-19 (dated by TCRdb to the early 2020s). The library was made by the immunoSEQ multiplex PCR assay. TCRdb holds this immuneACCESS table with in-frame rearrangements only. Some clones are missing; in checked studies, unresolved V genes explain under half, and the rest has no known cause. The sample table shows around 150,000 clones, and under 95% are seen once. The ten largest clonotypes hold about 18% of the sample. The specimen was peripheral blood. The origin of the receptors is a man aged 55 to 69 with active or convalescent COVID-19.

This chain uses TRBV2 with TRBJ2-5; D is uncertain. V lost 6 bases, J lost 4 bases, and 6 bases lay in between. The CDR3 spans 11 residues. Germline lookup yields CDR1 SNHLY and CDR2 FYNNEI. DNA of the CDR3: TGTGCCAGCAGGCCGGGAGAGACCCAGTACTTC. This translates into CASRPGETQYF.

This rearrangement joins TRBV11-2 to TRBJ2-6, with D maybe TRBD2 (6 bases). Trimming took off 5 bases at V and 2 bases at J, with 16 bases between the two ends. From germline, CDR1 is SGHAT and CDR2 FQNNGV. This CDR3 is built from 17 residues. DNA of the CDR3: TGTGCCAGCAGCGAAGAAGCCGGGACTGCTGGGGCCAACGTCCTGACTTTC. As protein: CASSEEAGTAGANVLTF.

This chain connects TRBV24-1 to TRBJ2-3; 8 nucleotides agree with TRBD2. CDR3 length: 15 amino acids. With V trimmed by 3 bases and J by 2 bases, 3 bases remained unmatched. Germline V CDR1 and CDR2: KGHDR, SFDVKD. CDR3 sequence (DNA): TGTGCCACCAGTGATCCCGGGGGGGCCACAGATACGCAGTATTTT. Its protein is CATSDPGGATDTQYF.

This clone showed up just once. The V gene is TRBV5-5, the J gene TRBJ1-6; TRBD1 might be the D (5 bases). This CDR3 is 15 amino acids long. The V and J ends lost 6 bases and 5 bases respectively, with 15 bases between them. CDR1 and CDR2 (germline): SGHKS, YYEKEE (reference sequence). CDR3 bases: TGTGCCAGCATGTCGGGGGATTTTGATAATTCACCCCTCCACTTT. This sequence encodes CASMSGDFDNSPLHF.

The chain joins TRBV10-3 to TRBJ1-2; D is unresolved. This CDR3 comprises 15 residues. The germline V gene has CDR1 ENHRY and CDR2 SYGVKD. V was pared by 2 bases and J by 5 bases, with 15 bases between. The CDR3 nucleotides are TGTGCCATCAGTGAGCAGTTTCTTCTTCATTATGGCTACACCTTC. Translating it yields CAISEQFLLHYGYTF.

The chain's CDR3 is CASSQVAGGAGELFF. In DNA form, the CDR3 reads TGTGCCAGCAGCCAGGTAGCGGGGGGAGCCGGGGAGCTGTTTTTT. The rearrangement joins TRBV3-1 (or the pseudogene TRBV3-2) to TRBJ2-2; TRBD2 matches at 10 bases. J gave up 6 bases and V 3 bases, and 4 bases lay outside the gene matches. This CDR3 is built from 15 residues. From germline, CDR1 is LGHDT and CDR2 YNNKEL (reference sequence).

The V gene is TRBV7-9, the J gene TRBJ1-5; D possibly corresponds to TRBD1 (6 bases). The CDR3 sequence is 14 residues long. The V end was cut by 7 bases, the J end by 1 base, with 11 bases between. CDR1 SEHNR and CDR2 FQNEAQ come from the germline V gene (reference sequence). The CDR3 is CASTTQGSNQPQHF. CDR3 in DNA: TGTGCCAGCACCACGCAGGGGAGCAATCAGCCCCAGCATTTT.

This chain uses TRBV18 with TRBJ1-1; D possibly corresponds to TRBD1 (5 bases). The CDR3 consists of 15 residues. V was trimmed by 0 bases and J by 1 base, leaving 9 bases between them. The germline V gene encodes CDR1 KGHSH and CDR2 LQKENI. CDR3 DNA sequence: TGTGCCAGCTCACCACCTATAAGGGGGAACACTGAAGCTTTCTTT. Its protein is CASSPPIRGNTEAFF. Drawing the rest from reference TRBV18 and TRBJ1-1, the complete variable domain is NAGVMQNPRHLVRRRGQEARLRCSPMKGHSHVYWYRQLPEEGLKFMVYLQKENIIDESGMPKERFSAEFPKEGPSILRIQQVVRGDSAAYFCASSPPIRGNTEAFFGQGTRLTVV.